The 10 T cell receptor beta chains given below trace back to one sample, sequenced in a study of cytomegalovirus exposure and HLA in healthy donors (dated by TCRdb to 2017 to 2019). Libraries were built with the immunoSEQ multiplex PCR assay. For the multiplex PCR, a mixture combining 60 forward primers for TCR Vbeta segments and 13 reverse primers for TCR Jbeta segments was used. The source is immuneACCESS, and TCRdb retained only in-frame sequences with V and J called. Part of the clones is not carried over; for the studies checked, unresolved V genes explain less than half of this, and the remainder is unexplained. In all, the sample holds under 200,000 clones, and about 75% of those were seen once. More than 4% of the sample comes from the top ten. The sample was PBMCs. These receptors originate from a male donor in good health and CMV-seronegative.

In DNA, the CDR3 is TGCGCCAGCAGCCAAGGAGGAGCCTACAATGAGCAGTTCTTC. Translated: CASSQGGAYNEQFF. The chain combines TRBV4-3 with TRBJ2-1; D gene ambiguous. CDR1 and CDR2 from the germline V gene are LGHNA and YSLEER. CDR3 length equals 14 residues. Between the trimmed V and J ends, which lost 1 base and 2 bases, there was a span of 6 bases.

CDR3 loop: CASSQTGVNTEAFF. DNA for the CDR3: TGTGCCAGCAGCCAGACAGGGGTGAACACTGAAGCTTTCTTT. J is TRBJ1-1 and V is TRBV7-3, with 8 bases that match TRBD1. V was pared by 5 bases and J by 0 bases, with 2 bases of the junction left unmatched. The CDR3 is 14 residues long. Germline CDR1 reads SGHTA; CDR2 reads FQGTGA.

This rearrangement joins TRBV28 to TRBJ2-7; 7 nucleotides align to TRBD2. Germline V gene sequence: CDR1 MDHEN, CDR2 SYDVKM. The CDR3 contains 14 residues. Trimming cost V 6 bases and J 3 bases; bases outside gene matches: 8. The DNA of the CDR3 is TGTGCCAGCAGATCGCTAGCGGAACACTACGAGCAGTACTTC. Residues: CASRSLAEHYEQYF. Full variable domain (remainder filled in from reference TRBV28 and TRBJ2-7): DVKVTQSSRYLVKRTGEKVFLECVQDMDHENMFWYRQDPGLGLRLIYFSYDVKMKEKGDIPEGYSVSREKKERFSLILESASTNQTSMYLCASRSLAEHYEQYFGPGTRLTVT.

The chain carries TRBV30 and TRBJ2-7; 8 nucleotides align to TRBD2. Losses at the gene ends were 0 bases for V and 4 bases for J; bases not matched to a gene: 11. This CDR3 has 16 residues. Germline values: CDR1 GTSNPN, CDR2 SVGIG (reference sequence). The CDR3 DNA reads TGTGCCTGGAGTGTACGAGGAGCGGGAGAGCCTTACGAGCAGTACTTC. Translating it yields CAWSVRGAGEPYEQYF.

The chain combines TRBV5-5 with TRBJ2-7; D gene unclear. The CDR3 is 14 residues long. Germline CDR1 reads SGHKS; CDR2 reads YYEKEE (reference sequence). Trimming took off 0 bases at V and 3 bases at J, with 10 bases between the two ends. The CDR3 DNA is TGTGCCAGCAGCTTGGCCTCCACGGGCTACGAGCAGTACTTC. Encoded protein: CASSLASTGYEQYF.

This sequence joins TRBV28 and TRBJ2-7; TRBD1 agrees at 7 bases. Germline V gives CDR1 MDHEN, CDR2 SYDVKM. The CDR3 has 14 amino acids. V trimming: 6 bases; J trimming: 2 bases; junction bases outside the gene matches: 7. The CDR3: CASRPGTVPYEQYF. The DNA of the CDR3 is TGTGCCAGCAGACCCGGGACAGTTCCCTACGAGCAGTACTTC.

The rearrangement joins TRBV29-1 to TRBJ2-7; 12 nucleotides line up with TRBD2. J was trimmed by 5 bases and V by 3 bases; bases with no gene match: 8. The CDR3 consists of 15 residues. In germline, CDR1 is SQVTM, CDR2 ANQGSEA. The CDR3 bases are TGCAGCGTTGAGGATCGCCTAGCGGGGGGGGACGAGCAGTACTTC. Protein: CSVEDRLAGGDEQYF.

The CDR3 loop reads CASSTGTGGSKLFF. The CDR3 DNA follows: TGTGCCTCATCAACCGGGACAGGGGGCTCAAAACTGTTTTTT. The rearrangement links TRBV6-1 to TRBJ1-4; TRBD1 matches at 12 bases. The V gene's germline CDR1 is MNHNS and CDR2 SASEGT. This CDR3 is 14 amino acids long. Trimming at V came to 11 bases and at J to 10 bases, leaving 11 bases not matched to a gene.

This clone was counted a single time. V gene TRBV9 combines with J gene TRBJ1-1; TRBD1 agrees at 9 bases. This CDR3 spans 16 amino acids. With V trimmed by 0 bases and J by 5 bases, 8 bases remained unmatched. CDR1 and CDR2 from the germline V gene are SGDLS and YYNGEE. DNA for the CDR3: TGTGCCAGCAGCGTAGGACAGGGGGGATTTGGAACTGAAGCTTTCTTT. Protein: CASSVGQGGFGTEAFF.

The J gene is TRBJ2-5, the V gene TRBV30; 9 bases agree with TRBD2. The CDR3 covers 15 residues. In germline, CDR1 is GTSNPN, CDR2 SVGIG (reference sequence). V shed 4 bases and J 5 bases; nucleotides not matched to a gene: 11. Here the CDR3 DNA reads TGTGCCTGGAAGGAGGGAGCGGGGGGCAGGGAGACCCAGTACTTC. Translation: CAWKEGAGGRETQYF.